This T cell receptor beta chain derives from a study of T cells after yellow fever vaccination. Overall study findings and caveats: Booster sampling recovered most clones from primary vaccination (96% CD4, 88% CD8). Abundant clonotypes from the bulk population could have been carried over as contaminants into FACS-sorted repertoires.

UMIs and a universal primer site were added when TCR cDNA was made by 5'RACE template switching. TCRdb reanalysed the 5' RACE reads using MiXCR and keeps one entry per CDR3 protein. The sample lists a few hundred thousand distinct CDR3 sequences; about a sixth were seen once. J lost 4 bases, V lost 6 bases, and 5 bases had no gene match. The V gene's germline CDR1 is SGHVS and CDR2 FNYEAQ. CDR3 length: 13 amino acids. Concerning this clonotype itself: Antigen specificity is unknown.

The chain is built from TRBV7-6 and TRBJ1-1; 7 nucleotides agree with TRBD1. This receptor was obtained from a man aged 18-30 years who received the YFV17D yellow fever vaccine. The input for sequencing was PBMCs, taken about 5 days after the first yellow fever vaccination. Here the CDR3 reads CASRSTGSTEAFF. CDR3 sequence (DNA): TGTGCCAGCAGATCGACAGGGAGCACTGAAGCTTTCTTT.